The clone carrying this TCR beta chain has just one count. Regions amplified from RNA transcripts were the TCR beta CDR3 regions. RT-PCR in the first round (using the HTBI primer set) targeted the TCR CDR3. TCRdb used MiXCR to reprocess the multiplex PCR reads, holding one entry per CDR3 protein. This table holds a few hundred thousand distinct CDR3 sequences, 20% found once. The data are from a study of T cells in Graves' hyperthyroidism and ophthalmopathy. This CDR3 has 17 residues. Germline V gene data show CDR1 as MNHNS and CDR2 as SASEGT. The V end lost 0 bases, the J end lost 4 bases, and 13 bases lay between the germline ends.

The chain couples TRBV6-1 to TRBJ1-6; no firm D call. This TCR was recovered from a man aged 18 to 29 with Graves' hyperthyroidism. Input material: blood. CDR3 nucleotide sequence: TGTGCCAGCAGTGAAGCGGTGAGGCAAGCATATAATTCACCCCTCCACTTT. It is translated as CASSEAVRQAYNSPLHF.